This note documents a single T cell receptor beta chain sequence. The V gene lost 3 bases and the J gene lost 0 bases, with 17 bases spanning the gap. Germline V gene data show CDR1 as GTSNPN and CDR2 as SVGIG (reference sequence). This CDR3 contains 16 residues. The data were produced by immunoSEQ multiplex PCR, yet TCRdb's version contains in-frame clones alone and is incomplete. The table records about 68,000 clones, approximately 90% of them present only once. This sample stems from a study of T cell changes during pregnancy in multiple sclerosis. The rearrangement joins TRBV30 to TRBJ1-2; D ambiguous. The source of this sequence is a female donor with multiple sclerosis, enrolled in a pregnancy study. Sequences were derived from peripheral blood, sampled in the third trimester of pregnancy. The CDR3 region has the DNA TGTGCCTGGAGGGACGAGGGAAGCCTCACTAACTATGGCTACACCTTC. Translated: CAWRDEGSLTNYGYTF.